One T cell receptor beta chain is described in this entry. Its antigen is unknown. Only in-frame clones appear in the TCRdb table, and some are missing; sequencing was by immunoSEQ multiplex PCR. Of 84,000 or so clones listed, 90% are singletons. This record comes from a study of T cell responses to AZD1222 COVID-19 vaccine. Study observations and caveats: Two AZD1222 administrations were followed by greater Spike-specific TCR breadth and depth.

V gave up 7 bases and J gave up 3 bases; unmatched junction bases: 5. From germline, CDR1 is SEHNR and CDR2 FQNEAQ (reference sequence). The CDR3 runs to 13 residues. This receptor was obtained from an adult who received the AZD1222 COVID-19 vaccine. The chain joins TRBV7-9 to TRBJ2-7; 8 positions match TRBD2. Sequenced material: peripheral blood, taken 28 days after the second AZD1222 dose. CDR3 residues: CASNIGGDYEQYF. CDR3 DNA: TGTGCCAGCAACATCGGGGGGGACTACGAGCAGTACTTC. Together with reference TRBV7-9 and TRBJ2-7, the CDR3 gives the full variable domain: DTGVSQNPRHKITKRGQNVTFRCDPISEHNRLYWYRQTLGQGPEFLTYFQNEAQLEKSRLLSDRFSAERPKGSFSTLEIQRTEQGDSAMYLCASNIGGDYEQYFGPGTRLTVT.